The following is a TCR beta chain sequence with its context. Its antigen is unknown. This CDR3 has 16 amino acids. From germline, CDR1 is SGHRS and CDR2 YFSETQ. The V gene lost 2 bases and the J gene lost 0 bases, with 12 bases spanning the gap. The data belong to a study of beta chain features in type 1 diabetes. Study results and caveats: Here, the possible influence of HLA type (on TCRB rearrangement) remained unresolved. For patients, the naive, central memory and Treg TCRB repertoires appeared more alike than for healthy donors. Moderate but significant shortening of TCRB CDR3s was recorded in all four CD4+ subsets from Type 1 diabetes patients.

The whole isolated RNA underwent reverse transcription, so sequencing captured expressed TCRB transcripts. Naive, central memory and regulatory T cell samples produced a mean of around 4 million reads. Using immunoSEQ multiplex PCR, the repertoire was profiled, and TCRdb retains in-frame clones only, with some absent. The sample gives around 30,000 clones, approximately 65% of which show up once; about 2.2% is in the top ten. One heparinised blood draw, averaging about 120 mL, came from each donor. The sequenced sample was Tregs from blood. This TCR was recovered from a woman aged 25 to 39 with type 1 diabetes. The chain links TRBV5-1 to TRBJ2-4; possibly TRBD1 for D (6 bases). For the CDR3, the DNA is TGCGCCAGCAGCTTCGGACAGATTCTAGCCAAAAACATTCAGTACTTC. Protein: CASSFGQILAKNIQYF.